This paragraph covers one T cell receptor (beta chain) sequence. What it recognizes is unknown. The data stem from a study of T cell responses to AZD1222 COVID-19 vaccine. Overall study results and limits: Repertoires were collected only later (after the peak T cell response had occurred).

Assay used: immunoSEQ multiplex PCR; TCRdb lists only in-frame clones, some missing. The profile covers tens of thousands of clones, with approximately 89% appearing a single time and about 9.6% taken by the ten largest. With 10 bases clipped from V and 1 base from J, the junction kept 9 bases outside the gene matches. CDR1 and CDR2 from the germline V gene are SNHLY and FYNNEI. The CDR3 has 15 amino acids. This clonotype was sampled from an adult who received the AZD1222 COVID-19 vaccine. This rearrangement joins TRBV2 to TRBJ1-2; 10 bases line up with TRBD1. The source was peripheral blood, collected 28 days after the second AZD1222 dose. The CDR3 here is CAIPGQGWYNYGYTF. Here the CDR3 DNA reads TGTGCCATCCCGGGACAGGGGTGGTATAACTATGGCTACACCTTC.